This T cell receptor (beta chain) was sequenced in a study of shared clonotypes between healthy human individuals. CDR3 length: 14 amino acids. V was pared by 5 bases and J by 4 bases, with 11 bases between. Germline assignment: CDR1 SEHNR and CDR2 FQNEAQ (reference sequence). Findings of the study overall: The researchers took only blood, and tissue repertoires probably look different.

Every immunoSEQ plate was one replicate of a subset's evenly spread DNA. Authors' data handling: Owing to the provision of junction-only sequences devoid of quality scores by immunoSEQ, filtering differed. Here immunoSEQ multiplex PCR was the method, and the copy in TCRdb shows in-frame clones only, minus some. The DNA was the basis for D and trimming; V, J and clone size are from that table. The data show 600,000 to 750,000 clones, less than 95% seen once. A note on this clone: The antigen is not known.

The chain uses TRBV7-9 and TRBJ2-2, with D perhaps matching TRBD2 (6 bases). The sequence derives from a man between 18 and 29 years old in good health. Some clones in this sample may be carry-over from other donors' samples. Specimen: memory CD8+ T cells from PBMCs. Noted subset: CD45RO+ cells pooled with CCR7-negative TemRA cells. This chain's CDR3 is CASSPGLTTGELFF. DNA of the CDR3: TGTGCCAGCAGCCCGGGACTTACCACCGGGGAGCTGTTTTTT.